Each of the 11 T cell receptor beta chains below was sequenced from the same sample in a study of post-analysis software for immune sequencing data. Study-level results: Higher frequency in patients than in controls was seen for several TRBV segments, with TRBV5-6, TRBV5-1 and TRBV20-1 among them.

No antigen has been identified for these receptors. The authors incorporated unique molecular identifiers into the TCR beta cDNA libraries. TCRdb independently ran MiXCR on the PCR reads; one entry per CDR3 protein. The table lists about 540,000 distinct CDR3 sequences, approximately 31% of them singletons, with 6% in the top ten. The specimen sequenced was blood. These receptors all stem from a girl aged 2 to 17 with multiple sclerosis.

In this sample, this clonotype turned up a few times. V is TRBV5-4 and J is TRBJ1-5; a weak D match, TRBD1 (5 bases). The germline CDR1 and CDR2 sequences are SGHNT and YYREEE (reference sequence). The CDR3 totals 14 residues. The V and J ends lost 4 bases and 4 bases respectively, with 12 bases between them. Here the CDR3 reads CASSAGLLNQPQHF. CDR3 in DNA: TGTGCCAGCAGCGCGGGACTGTTAAATCAGCCCCAGCATTTT.

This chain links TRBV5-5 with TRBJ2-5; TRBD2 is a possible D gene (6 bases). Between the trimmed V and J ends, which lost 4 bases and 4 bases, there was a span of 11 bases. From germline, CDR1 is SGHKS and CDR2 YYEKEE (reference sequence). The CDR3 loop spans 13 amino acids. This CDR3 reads CASSLLAPETQYF. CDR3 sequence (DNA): TGTGCCAGCAGCCTACTAGCCCCAGAGACCCAGTACTTC.

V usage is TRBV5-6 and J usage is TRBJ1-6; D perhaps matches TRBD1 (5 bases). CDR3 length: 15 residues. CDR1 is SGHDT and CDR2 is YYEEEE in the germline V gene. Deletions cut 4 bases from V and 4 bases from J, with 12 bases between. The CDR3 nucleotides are TGTGCCAGCAGCCCCCCAGGGAATTATAATTCACCCCTCCACTTT. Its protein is CASSPPGNYNSPLHF.

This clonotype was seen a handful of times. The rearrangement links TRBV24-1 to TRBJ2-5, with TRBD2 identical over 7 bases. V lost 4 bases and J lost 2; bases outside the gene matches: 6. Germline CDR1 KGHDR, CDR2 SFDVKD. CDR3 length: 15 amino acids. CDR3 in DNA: TGTGCCACCAGTGACACCGGGACTACTCAAGAGACCCAGTACTTC. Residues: CATSDTGTTQETQYF.

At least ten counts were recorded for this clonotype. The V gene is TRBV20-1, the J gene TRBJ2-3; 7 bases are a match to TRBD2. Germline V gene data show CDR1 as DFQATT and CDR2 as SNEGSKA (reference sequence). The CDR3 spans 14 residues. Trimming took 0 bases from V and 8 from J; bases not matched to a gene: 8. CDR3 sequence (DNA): TGCAGTGCTAGAGACGGACTAGGGAGAGGTACGCAGTATTTT. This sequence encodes CSARDGLGRGTQYF.

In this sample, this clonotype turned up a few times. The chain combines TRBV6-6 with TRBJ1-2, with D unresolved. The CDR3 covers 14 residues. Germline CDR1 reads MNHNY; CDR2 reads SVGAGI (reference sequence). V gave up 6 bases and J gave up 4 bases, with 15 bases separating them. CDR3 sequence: CASSPVGRPYGYTF. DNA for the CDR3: TGTGCCAGCAGCCCCGTAGGGAGGCCCTATGGCTACACCTTC.

The CDR3 is CSARSVRTDTQYF. The CDR3 DNA follows: TGCAGTGCCAGGAGCGTACGCACAGATACGCAGTATTTT. The chain recombines TRBV20-1 with TRBJ2-3; D gene uncertain. Germline values: CDR1 DFQATT, CDR2 SNEGSKA (reference sequence). This CDR3 is 13 amino acids long. Trimming shortened V by 6 bases and J by 1 base, and 11 bases separated the two germline ends.

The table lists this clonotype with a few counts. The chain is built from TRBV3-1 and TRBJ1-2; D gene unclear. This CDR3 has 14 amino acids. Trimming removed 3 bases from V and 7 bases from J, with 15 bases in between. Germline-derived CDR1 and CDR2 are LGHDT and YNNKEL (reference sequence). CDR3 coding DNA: TGTGCCAGCAGCCAGTCGACTCGGGCCGCTGGCTACACCTTC. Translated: CASSQSTRAAGYTF. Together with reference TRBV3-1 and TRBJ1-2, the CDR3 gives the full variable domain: DTAVSQTPKYLVTQMGNDKSIKCEQNLGHDTMYWYKQDSKKFLKIMFSYNNKELIINETVPNRFSPKSPDKAHLNLHINSLELGDSAVYFCASSQSTRAAGYTFGSGTRLTVV.

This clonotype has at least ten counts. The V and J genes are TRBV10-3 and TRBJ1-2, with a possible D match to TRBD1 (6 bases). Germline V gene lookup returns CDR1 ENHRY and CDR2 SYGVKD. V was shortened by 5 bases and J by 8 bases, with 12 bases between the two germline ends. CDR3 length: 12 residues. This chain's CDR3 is CAISTQGRGYTF. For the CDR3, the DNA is TGTGCCATCAGTACACAGGGAAGGGGCTACACCTTC.

The DNA of the CDR3 is TGTGCCAGCGGTCAAACAGCGGGGGTACAAGAGACCCAGTACTTC. It specifies CASGQTAGVQETQYF. V is TRBV7-3 and J is TRBJ2-4; 8 positions match TRBD2. The tail of the sequence fits TRBJ2-5 better, so the J call may be wrong. The CDR3 is 15 amino acids. CDR1 is SGHTA and CDR2 is FQGTGA in the germline V gene.

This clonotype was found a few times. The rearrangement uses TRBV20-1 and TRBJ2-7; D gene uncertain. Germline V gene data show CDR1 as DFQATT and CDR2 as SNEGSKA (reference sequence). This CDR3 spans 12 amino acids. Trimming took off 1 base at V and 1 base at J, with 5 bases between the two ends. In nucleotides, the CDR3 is TGCAGTGCTAGAGGCCTTTCCTACGAGCAGTACTTC. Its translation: CSARGLSYEQYF.